The next 5 T cell receptor beta chains were all read from a single sample in a study of shared clonotypes between healthy human individuals. Using immunoSEQ multiplex PCR, the repertoire was profiled, and TCRdb retains in-frame clones only, with some absent. This table holds 100,000 or so clones, around 47% found once. The sample taken for sequencing was PBMCs. All receptors come from a woman aged 40-49 years in good health. Some clones in this sample may be carry-over from other donors' samples.

The V gene is TRBV27, the J gene TRBJ2-7; D may correspond to TRBD1 or TRBD2 (6 bases each). The CDR3 sequence is 9 residues long. The V gene's germline CDR1 is MNHEY and CDR2 SMNVEV (reference sequence). Trimming took 9 bases from V and 9 from J, leaving 9 bases between them. The CDR3 nucleotides read TGTGCCAGTAAGGGGGGGCAGTACTTC. Translating it yields CASKGGQYF.

The chain couples TRBV5-1 to TRBJ2-7, with 12 bases identical to TRBD1. The CDR3 is made up of 14 amino acids. Trimming cost V 3 bases and J 9 bases; bases outside gene matches: 7. The germline gives CDR1 SGHRS, CDR2 YFSETQ. The CDR3 region is CASSSGTGGIVQYF. CDR3 nucleotides: TGCGCCAGCAGCTCCGGGACAGGGGGCATCGTGCAGTACTTC. Full variable domain (rest looked up from reference TRBV5-1 and TRBJ2-7): KAGVTQTPRYLIKTRGQQVTLSCSPISGHRSVSWYQQTPGQGLQFLFEYFSETQRNKGNFPGRFSGRQFSNSRSEMNVSTLELGDSALYLCASSSGTGGIVQYFGPGTRLTVT.

The J gene is TRBJ2-7, the V gene TRBV10-2, with 11 bases aligning to TRBD2. The J call may be wrong; the DNA end is better matched by TRBJ2-5. The length of the CDR3 is 13 residues. CDR1 and CDR2 from the germline V gene are WSHSY and SAAADI. The CDR3 here is CASRTSGEETQYF. The DNA for the CDR3 is TGCGCCAGCAGGACTAGCGGGGAAGAGACCCAGTACTTC.

The chain employs TRBV28 and TRBJ2-2; no firm D call. Germline CDR1 and CDR2: MDHEN and SYDVKM. V lost 5 bases to trimming and J lost 4 bases, with 20 bases between them. CDR3 length: 17 residues. The CDR3 nucleotides read TGTGCCAGCAGTATACAAGAGCGAATAGTGAGCACCGGGGAGCTGTTTTTT. Protein sequence: CASSIQERIVSTGELFF.

This clone was picked up one time. The CDR3 is CSAPTGFGYTF. CDR3 coding DNA: TGCAGTGCCCCGACAGGGTTTGGCTACACCTTC. The chain recombines TRBV20-1 with TRBJ1-2, with 7 bases aligning to TRBD1. The CDR3 has 11 amino acids. Germline V gene sequence: CDR1 DFQATT, CDR2 SNEGSKA (reference sequence). The ends lost 6 bases at V and 7 bases at J; junction bases unmatched: 5.